These 14 T cell receptor beta chains share one sample of origin, sequenced in a study of blood T cell repertoires in COVID-19. Repertoires were generated with immunoSEQ multiplex PCR, while TCRdb's copy carries only in-frame clones and drops some. The sample lists about 340,000 clones; approximately 91% were seen once. Sequenced sample: peripheral blood. These receptors were obtained from a woman in her 70s with COVID-19, enrolled during active disease.

The CDR3 DNA follows: TGTGCCAGCAGTGACCAGGTCTTGTATGGCTACACCTTC. It is translated as CASSDQVLYGYTF. The V call is TRBV28, the J call TRBJ1-2, with D hard to call. The V end lost 5 bases, the J end lost 5 bases, and 12 bases lay between the germline ends. The CDR3 consists of 13 residues. Germline CDR1 MDHEN, CDR2 SYDVKM.

This clone was seen a few times. The rearrangement uses TRBV5-1 and TRBJ2-7; 12 nucleotides agree with TRBD2. Germline V gives CDR1 SGHRS, CDR2 YFSETQ. V gave up 4 bases and J gave up 7 bases; unmatched junction bases: 9. CDR3 length: 15 residues. CDR3: CASSNPSGGAEEQYF. The CDR3 DNA follows: TGCGCCAGCAGCAACCCTAGCGGGGGGGCGGAAGAGCAGTACTTC.

J is TRBJ1-3 and V is TRBV19; TRBD1 agrees at 7 bases. The CDR3 is 14 residues long. V was pared by 3 bases and J by 4 bases, with 3 bases of the junction left unmatched. Germline V gives CDR1 LNHDA, CDR2 SQIVND (reference sequence). The CDR3 coding sequence is TGTGCCAGTAGTATCCAGACAGGGGGAAACACCATATATTTT. Protein product: CASSIQTGGNTIYF.

V and J are TRBV4-2 and TRBJ1-1; D unresolved. Germline CDR1 LGHNA, CDR2 YNFKEQ. Between the trimmed V and J ends, which lost 0 bases and 6 bases, there was a span of 11 bases. This CDR3 region has 14 residues. CDR3 coding DNA: TGTGCCAGCAGCCAAGAATTCACGCGCCCTGAAGCTTTCTTT. It encodes CASSQEFTRPEAFF.

V is TRBV28 and J is TRBJ1-2, with D possibly matching TRBD1 (5 bases). V was shortened by 2 bases and J by 6 bases, with 16 bases between the two germline ends. CDR3 length: 15 residues. The germline CDR1 and CDR2 sequences are MDHEN and SYDVKM. This CDR3 reads CASSLTGWGVNGYTF. The CDR3 nucleotides are TGTGCCAGCAGTTTAACGGGGTGGGGGGTTAATGGCTACACCTTC.

The chain uses TRBV29-1 and TRBJ2-7; D is perhaps TRBD2 (5 bases). V lost 7 bases and J lost 6, with 13 bases in between. The CDR3 runs 11 residues. In germline, CDR1 is SQVTM, CDR2 ANQGSEA. CDR3 coding DNA: TGCAGCGCCGCCCGAGGGTCCGAGCAGTACTTC. Encoded protein: CSAARGSEQYF.

This clone has a handful of counts. The chain employs TRBV7-2 and TRBJ1-2; 7 positions match TRBD1. Germline V gives CDR1 SGHTA, CDR2 FQGNSA. The CDR3 is 14 residues long. The trim removed 2 bases at V and 3 bases at J, leaving 3 bases unmatched. CDR3 in amino acids: CASSLNRGDYGYTF. CDR3 nucleotides: TGTGCCAGCAGCTTAAACAGGGGAGACTATGGCTACACCTTC.

The chain joins TRBV11-2 to TRBJ1-6, with 8 bases identical to TRBD1. Germline trimming cut 1 base from V and 8 bases from J; bases unmatched to any gene: 4. CDR1 is SGHAT and CDR2 is FQNNGV in the germline V gene. The CDR3 has 15 amino acids. The CDR3 sequence is CASSLGRTGHSPLHF. The CDR3, as DNA: TGTGCCAGCAGCTTAGGGAGGACAGGGCATTCACCCCTCCACTTT.

The V call is TRBV28, the J call TRBJ1-2, with no clear D. CDR3 size: 13 residues. V gave up 2 bases and J gave up 3 bases, with 7 bases separating them. Germline values: CDR1 MDHEN, CDR2 SYDVKM. The CDR3: CASSLIGDYGYTF. CDR3 DNA sequence: TGTGCCAGCAGTTTAATCGGGGACTATGGCTACACCTTC.

The chain joins TRBV18 to TRBJ2-5; 12 bases agree with TRBD1. Germline V CDR1 and CDR2: KGHSH, LQKENI. The V segment lost 4 bases and the J segment 5 bases; nucleotides outside the gene matches: 5. This CDR3 region has 15 residues. The CDR3, as DNA: TGTGCCAGCTCACGGGGACAGGGGGCTACGGAGACCCAGTACTTC. It specifies CASSRGQGATETQYF.

V and J are TRBV29-1 and TRBJ1-4, with D possibly matching TRBD1 (5 bases). This CDR3 is 14 amino acids long. V lost 4 bases to trimming and J lost 9 bases, with 18 bases between them. Germline V CDR1 and CDR2: SQVTM, ANQGSEA. Here the CDR3 DNA reads TGCAGCGTTGGAGTTGGGGGGGAAGGCCAAAAACTGTTTTTT. Its translation is CSVGVGGEGQKLFF. Drawing the rest from reference TRBV29-1 and TRBJ1-4, the complete variable domain is SAVISQKPSRDICQRGTSLTIQCQVDSQVTMMFWYRQQPGQSLTLIATANQGSEATYESGFVIDKFPISRPNLTFSTLTVSNMSPEDSSIYLCSVGVGGEGQKLFFGSGTQLSVL.

The V gene is TRBV7-9, the J gene TRBJ2-5; 11 bases map to TRBD2. From germline, CDR1 is SEHNR and CDR2 FQNEAQ (reference sequence). The J segment lost 2 bases and the V segment lost 4 bases, leaving 3 bases of the junction unmatched. The CDR3 covers 15 residues. The DNA for the CDR3 is TGTGCCAGCAGCTCGACTAGCGGGGTACAAGAGACCCAGTACTTC. This encodes CASSSTSGVQETQYF.

As for this clone: Other nucleotide sequences in the sample specify the same CDR3. The chain couples TRBV5-1 to TRBJ1-5; possibly TRBD1 for D (6 bases). Per germline, CDR1 SGHRS and CDR2 YFSETQ. V lost 0 bases to trimming and J lost 2 bases, with 9 bases between them. The CDR3 has 15 residues. The CDR3 region has the DNA TGCGCCAGCAGCTTGGTCCCAGGGGGCAATCAGCCCCAGCATTTT. This gives the protein CASSLVPGGNQPQHF.

This chain links TRBV9 with TRBJ2-1; TRBD1 aligns across 7 bases. V gave up 4 bases and J gave up 4 bases; unmatched junction bases: 5. CDR3 length equals 14 residues. Looked up from germline, CDR1 is SGDLS and CDR2 is YYNGEE. The CDR3, as DNA: TGTGCCAGCAGCACAGGGGACCCATACAATGAGCAGTTCTTC. Protein: CASSTGDPYNEQFF.